The rows below give T cell receptor beta chains drawn from one sample of a study of T cell responses to AZD1222 COVID-19 vaccine. The protocol was immunoSEQ multiplex PCR, while the TCRdb copy is restricted to in-frame clones and leaves out a portion. Here the sample spans 180,000 or so clones, around 90% being singletons. Sequenced here: peripheral blood, sampled 28 days after the second AZD1222 dose. The receptors were gathered from an adult who received the AZD1222 COVID-19 vaccine. Both conserved end residues are part of each CDR3. A D gene is named only where the DNA matches it firmly. A clone size is listed for some rows: how often the clone was seen (once, few, many), or a class if it is expanded.

v_gene	d_gene	j_gene	abundance	CDR3nt	CDR3aa
TRBV12-3/TRBV12-4	NA	TRBJ1-2	once	TGTGCCAGCAGTTTGGCGGGAGGCTACACCTTC	CASSLAGGYTF
TRBV19	TRBD1	TRBJ2-2	NA	TGTGCCAGTAGCGACAGGGGGAGGACCGGGGAGCTGTTTTTT	CASSDRGRTGELFF
TRBV9	TRBD2	TRBJ2-5	NA	TGTGCCAGCAGCGTAGGGACTAGCGGGAGGGGAGAGACCCAGTACTTC	CASSVGTSGRGETQYF
TRBV5-4	TRBD2	TRBJ2-2	NA	TGTGCCAGCAGCTTGGAGTCCGGCGGGAGGGTATCCGGGGAGCTGTTTTTT	CASSLESGGRVSGELFF
TRBV9	TRBD2	TRBJ2-1	NA	TGTGCCAGCAGCCTACTAGCGGGGAGCTCCTACAATGAGCAGTTCTTC	CASSLLAGSSYNEQFF
TRBV5-1	NA	TRBJ2-1	NA	TGCGCCAGCTCGCCGGGACATAAGATCAATGAGCAGTTCTTC	CASSPGHKINEQFF
TRBV10-2	NA	TRBJ1-6	once	TGCGCCAGCGGCCCGACAGAAGACAATTCACCCCTCCACTTT	CASGPTEDNSPLHF
TRBV2	NA	TRBJ2-5	NA	TGTGCCAGCGCCCTAGCGATCCAAGAGACCCAGTACTTC	CASALAIQETQYF
TRBV27	TRBD1	TRBJ1-6	NA	TGTGCCAGCAGTAAATCCGGGACAGGGATCATCTCCTATAATTCACCCCTCCACTTT	CASSKSGTGIISYNSPLHF
TRBV11-1	NA	TRBJ2-7	NA	TGTGCCAGCAGCTTAACCTACAGGGACGAGCAGTACTTC	CASSLTYRDEQYF
TRBV5-4	NA	TRBJ2-3	NA	TGTGCCAGCAGCACACGGCAGGGAGATACGCAGTATTTT	CASSTRQGDTQYF
TRBV29-1	NA	TRBJ2-5	NA	TGCAGCGTGAGGAGTAGAGAGACCCAGTACTTC	CSVRSRETQYF
TRBV5-1	TRBD1	TRBJ2-2	once	TGCGCCAGCAGCTTGGGGACAGGGAAGGACACCGGGGAGCTGTTTTTT	CASSLGTGKDTGELFF
TRBV18	NA	TRBJ2-1	NA	TGTGCCAGCTCACCACAGGGGGCTTGGCGGGAAGTAACCTACAATGAGCAGTTCTTC	CASSPQGAWREVTYNEQFF
TRBV30	NA	TRBJ2-5	NA	TGTGCCTGGAGTGTACCCGGGTTGGGGAAGACCCAGTACTTC	CAWSVPGLGKTQYF
TRBV6-6	TRBD2	TRBJ2-5	NA	TGTGCCGGCGGGGGGGCGGAGACCCAGTACTTC	CAGGGAETQYF
TRBV5-4	TRBD1	TRBJ1-3	NA	TGTGCCAGCAGCCCTACAGGGGGAATTGGAAACACCATATATTTT	CASSPTGGIGNTIYF
TRBV2	TRBD1	TRBJ2-2	once	TGTGCCAGCCGGGGACAGACGAACACCGGGGAGCTGTTTTTT	CASRGQTNTGELFF
TRBV4-1	NA	TRBJ2-4	NA	TGCGCCAGCAGCCAAGGAACAGGGAGGAGCTCAGGGGCCAAAAACATTCAGTACTTC	CASSQGTGRSSGAKNIQYF
TRBV19	TRBD1	TRBJ1-2	NA	TGTGCCAGTAGTAGCCCCCAACAGGGGGCGAATGGCTACACCTTC	CASSSPQQGANGYTF
TRBV5-1	TRBD1	TRBJ2-1	NA	TGCGCCAGCAGCTTGGGGGGACAGTCGAATGAGCAGTTCTTC	CASSLGGQSNEQFF
TRBV27	NA	TRBJ2-5	once	TGTGCCAGCAGCTGGCGGGGACAAGCCATGGAGACCCAGTACTTC	CASSWRGQAMETQYF
TRBV11-2	TRBD1	TRBJ2-5	NA	TGTGCCAGCAGCACTCCCAGGGGGCGCCAGGAGACCCAGTACTTC	CASSTPRGRQETQYF
TRBV29-1	TRBD2	TRBJ2-5	NA	TGCAGCGCCCGGACTAGCGGACAAGAGACCCAGTACTTC	CSARTSGQETQYF
TRBV9	NA	TRBJ1-6	NA	TGTGCCAGCAGCGTAGGGGCAGATAATTCACCCCTCCACTTT	CASSVGADNSPLHF
TRBV7-9	NA	TRBJ2-1	NA	TGTGCCAGCAGCTTAGTTGCGTTATACAATGAGCAGTTCTTC	CASSLVALYNEQFF
TRBV9	TRBD2	TRBJ2-3	NA	TGTGCCAGCAGCGTAAAAGTGGCGGGAGTTAGCACAGATACGCAGTATTTT	CASSVKVAGVSTDTQYF
TRBV20-1	NA	TRBJ2-7	few	TGCAGTGCTAGTCTGCGGGAACCCTACGAGCAGTACTTC	CSASLREPYEQYF
TRBV7-6	TRBD2	TRBJ2-7	NA	TGTGCCAGCAGCTCCTCGACTAGCGGGACCGAGCAGTACTTC	CASSSSTSGTEQYF
TRBV18	NA	TRBJ1-5	NA	TGTGCCAGCTCACAAATTGGGGGGGTAGGACAGCCCCAGCATTTT	CASSQIGGVGQPQHF